The clone carrying this T cell receptor beta chain occurred many times. The data were taken from a study of T cells in Graves' hyperthyroidism and ophthalmopathy. TCR beta CDR3 regions were amplified from RNA. A set of HTBI primers served as the primers for a first-round RT-PCR of the TCR CDR3. TCRdb called the multiplex PCR reads again in MiXCR, with one record for every CDR3 protein. The profile shows about 530,000 distinct CDR3 sequences, 17% of them singletons. The CDR3 totals 13 residues. The V end lost 7 bases, the J end lost 2 bases, and 12 bases lay between the germline ends. Germline values: CDR1 MDHEN, CDR2 SYDVKM.

The chain combines TRBV28 with TRBJ2-7, with D uncertain. Sequenced material: blood. This TCR came from a young woman with Graves' ophthalmopathy. The CDR3 sequence: CASTETGAYEQYF. Here the CDR3 DNA reads TGTGCCAGCACGGAAACTGGGGCCTACGAGCAGTACTTC. The full variable domain, with the rest looked up from reference TRBV28 and TRBJ2-7, is DVKVTQSSRYLVKRTGEKVFLECVQDMDHENMFWYRQDPGLGLRLIYFSYDVKMKEKGDIPEGYSVSREKKERFSLILESASTNQTSMYLCASTETGAYEQYFGPGTRLTVT.